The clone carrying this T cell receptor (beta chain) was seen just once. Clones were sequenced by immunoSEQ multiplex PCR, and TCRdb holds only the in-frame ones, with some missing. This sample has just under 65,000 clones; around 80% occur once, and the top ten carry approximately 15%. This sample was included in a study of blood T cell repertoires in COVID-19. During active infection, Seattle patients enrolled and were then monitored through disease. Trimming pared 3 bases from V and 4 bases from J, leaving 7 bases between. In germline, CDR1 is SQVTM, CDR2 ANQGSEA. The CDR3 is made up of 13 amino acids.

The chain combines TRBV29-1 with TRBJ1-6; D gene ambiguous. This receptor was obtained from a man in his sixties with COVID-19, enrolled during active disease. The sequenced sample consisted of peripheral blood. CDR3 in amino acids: CSVEAGYNSPLHF. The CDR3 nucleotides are TGCAGCGTTGAGGCGGGGTATAATTCACCCCTCCACTTT.